Below are 29 T cell receptor beta chains sequenced from a single sample in a study of radiation and T cells in renal cell carcinoma. TCRdb's copy holds only in-frame clones and misses some; the assay was immunoSEQ multiplex PCR. The sample lists some 150,000 clones, less than 90% occurring once. Time point in this sample: blood 4 weeks post-SBRT, at nephrectomy. Treatment indicated: 15 Gy SBRT to primary tumor, nephrectomy 4 weeks later. Material: blood, obtained from a patient whose treatment included radiotherapy and nephrectomy. The origin of the receptors is a woman aged 45-60 years with renal cell carcinoma.

CDR3 region: CASSLEDRGIYGYTF. The CDR3 DNA reads TGTGCCAGCAGCTTGGAGGACAGGGGGATCTATGGCTACACCTTC. The chain combines TRBV5-6 with TRBJ1-2, with 10 bases aligning to TRBD1. This CDR3 spans 15 amino acids. Germline loops: CDR1 SGHDT, CDR2 YYEEEE. V lost 0 bases to trimming and J lost 4 bases; unmatched junction nucleotides: 3.

The chain uses TRBV9 and TRBJ2-3; D is tentatively TRBD1 or TRBD2 (6 bases each). Trimming removed 6 bases at V and 0 bases at J, with 14 bases between. Germline V lookup: CDR1 SGDLS, CDR2 YYNGEE. The CDR3 is 15 residues long. In nucleotides, the CDR3 is TGTGCCAGCACTCAGAGGGGGGCGAGCACAGATACGCAGTATTTT. Protein sequence: CASTQRGASTDTQYF.

This chain uses TRBV7-6 with TRBJ2-2, with D possibly TRBD1 on 6 matching bases. The V end was cut by 1 base, the J end by 0 bases, with 15 bases between. Germline lookup yields CDR1 SGHVS and CDR2 FNYEAQ. The CDR3 runs 18 residues. The CDR3 is CASSLDAAGATNTGELFF. CDR3 coding DNA: TGTGCCAGCAGCTTAGATGCCGCAGGGGCTACGAACACCGGGGAGCTGTTTTTT.

The rearrangement uses TRBV7-9 and TRBJ1-1; a possible D gene is TRBD1 (6 bases). The CDR3 spans 14 residues. Trimming pared 5 bases from V and 1 base from J, leaving 11 bases between. The germline V gene has CDR1 SEHNR and CDR2 FQNEAQ (reference sequence). The DNA for the CDR3 is TGTGCCAGCAGCCTCGAGACAGGGAACACTGAAGCTTTCTTT. It codes for CASSLETGNTEAFF.

This clone came up once. The chain's CDR3 is CASSQFREMGEQYF. The CDR3 coding sequence is TGTGCCAGCAGCCAATTTAGGGAGATGGGTGAGCAGTACTTC. The chain has TRBV14 and TRBJ2-7; possibly TRBD2 for D (5 bases). Trimming took off 2 bases at V and 7 bases at J, with 15 bases between the two ends. The CDR3 is 14 residues long. CDR1 is SGHDN and CDR2 is FVKESK in the germline V gene.

V gene TRBV5-6 combines with J gene TRBJ2-5; 7 positions match TRBD1. Looked up from germline, CDR1 is SGHDT and CDR2 is YYEEEE. V dropped 5 bases and J dropped 3; count of bases not matched to a gene: 10. This CDR3 has 15 residues. The CDR3 sequence is CASRGSTGVEETQYF. The CDR3 bases are TGTGCCAGCAGAGGCAGCACAGGGGTAGAAGAGACCCAGTACTTC.

CDR3 bases: TGTGCCAGCAGCGCCCACATGAACACTGAAGCTTTCTTT. It codes for CASSAHMNTEAFF. V is TRBV7-2 and J is TRBJ1-1, with no clear D. Trimming shortened V by 5 bases and J by 0 bases, and 7 bases separated the two germline ends. This CDR3 comprises 13 residues. The V gene's germline CDR1 is SGHTA and CDR2 FQGNSA. Full variable domain (missing parts from reference TRBV7-2 and TRBJ1-1): GAGVSQSPSNKVTEKGKDVELRCDPISGHTALYWYRQSLGQGLEFLIYFQGNSAPDKSGLPSDRFSAERTGGSVSTLTIQRTQQEDSAVYLCASSAHMNTEAFFGQGTRLTVV.

This clone was seen only a few times. This rearrangement joins TRBV30 to TRBJ1-1; maybe TRBD1 (5 bases). V was pared by 1 base and J by 0 bases, with 6 bases between. CDR3 length: 13 residues. The germline V gene encodes CDR1 GTSNPN and CDR2 SVGIG (reference sequence). The CDR3 spells CAWSEGVNTEAFF. The CDR3, as DNA: TGTGCCTGGAGTGAAGGGGTGAACACTGAAGCTTTCTTT.

The chain couples TRBV19 to TRBJ2-1, with 8 positions matching TRBD2. The CDR3 extends over 14 amino acids. V trimming: 5 bases; J trimming: 4 bases; junction bases outside the gene matches: 4. Germline CDR1 reads LNHDA; CDR2 reads SQIVND (reference sequence). DNA for the CDR3: TGTGCCAGTAGTCAGCGGGAGAGATACAATGAGCAGTTCTTC. Its protein product is CASSQRERYNEQFF. Filled out from reference TRBV19 and TRBJ2-1, the complete variable domain reads DGGITQSPKYLFRKEGQNVTLSCEQNLNHDAMYWYRQDPGQGLRLIYYSQIVNDFQKGDIAEGYSVSREKKESFPLTVTSAQKNPTAFYLCASSQRERYNEQFFGPGTRLTVL.

The rearrangement joins TRBV4-1 to TRBJ2-3, with 8 bases aligning to TRBD1. V lost 3 bases to trimming and J lost 3 bases; unmatched junction nucleotides: 11. This CDR3 has 17 residues. Germline V gives CDR1 MGHRA, CDR2 YSYEKL. CDR3 in amino acids: CASSHWTGLSGTDTQYF. CDR3 sequence (DNA): TGCGCCAGCAGCCATTGGACAGGGCTTTCAGGGACAGATACGCAGTATTTT.

This chain links TRBV28 with TRBJ1-6; 7 bases map to TRBD1. Germline CDR1 is MDHEN and CDR2 is SYDVKM. The CDR3 consists of 16 residues. Trimming took 6 bases from V and 8 from J; bases not matched to a gene: 13. The CDR3 loop reads CASRPLQQGLDSPLHF. The CDR3 DNA reads TGTGCCAGCAGACCCCTTCAACAGGGGTTGGATTCACCCCTCCACTTT.

This chain joins TRBV10-3 and TRBJ2-7; TRBD2 matches at 14 bases. The V gene end was trimmed by 4 bases and the J gene end by 2 bases; junction bases not matched to a gene: 7. Germline assignment: CDR1 ENHRY and CDR2 SYGVKD. CDR3 length: 17 residues. The CDR3 DNA is TGTGCCATCAGTGGGACTAGCGGGGGGACTTCGCCCTACGAGCAGTACTTC. Its translation is CAISGTSGGTSPYEQYF.

This sequence joins TRBV18 and TRBJ1-1, with no clear D. The CDR3 extends over 14 amino acids. The V end was cut by 3 bases, the J end by 2 bases, with 10 bases between. Per the germline V gene, CDR1 is KGHSH and CDR2 is LQKENI. The CDR3 coding sequence is TGTGCCAGCTCACCTCGTCAGATAAACACTGAAGCTTTCTTT. This sequence encodes CASSPRQINTEAFF.

This clone has just one count. The J gene is TRBJ2-7, the V gene TRBV5-6; no clear D gene. V lost 3 bases and J 5 bases, leaving 15 bases between the germline ends. CDR1 SGHDT and CDR2 YYEEEE come from the germline V gene. The CDR3 is made up of 14 amino acids. The DNA for the CDR3 is TGTGCCAGCAGCTCCACCTCCAGTATCGACGAGCAGTACTTC. Its translation is CASSSTSSIDEQYF.

The rearrangement uses TRBV7-9 and TRBJ2-1; D might be TRBD2 (6 bases). Deletions cut 2 bases from V and 9 bases from J, with 17 bases between. Germline V gene data show CDR1 as SEHNR and CDR2 as FQNEAQ (reference sequence). CDR3 length: 15 residues. The CDR3, as DNA: TGTGCCAGCAGCTTATTTTCTACCTCCGGGAGTGAGCAGTTCTTC. As protein: CASSLFSTSGSEQFF.

The gene calls are TRBV5-6 and TRBJ1-2, with unresolved D. With 0 bases removed from V and 8 bases from J, the gap between germline ends came to 11 bases. The CDR3 runs 13 residues. CDR1 is SGHDT, CDR2 YYEEEE, per germline. The CDR3 region is CASSLALNVGYTF. In DNA form, the CDR3 reads TGTGCCAGCAGCTTGGCCCTAAACGTCGGCTACACCTTC.

V usage is TRBV15 and J usage is TRBJ2-4; maybe TRBD2 (6 bases). Trimming removed 0 bases from V and 8 bases from J, with 14 bases in between. CDR1 and CDR2 (germline): LNHNV, YYDKDF (reference sequence). This CDR3 is built from 15 residues. CDR3 nucleotide sequence: TGTGCCACCAGCAGAGAGGGTCCGTGGAGGGACATTCAGTACTTC. Translation gives CATSREGPWRDIQYF.

The rearrangement links TRBV7-9 to TRBJ1-1, with no clear D. This CDR3 is 15 amino acids long. V lost 0 bases, J lost 2 bases, and 10 bases lay in between. The germline V gene has CDR1 SEHNR and CDR2 FQNEAQ (reference sequence). The CDR3 nucleotides read TGTGCCAGCAGCTTAGCGGGAATACAAAACACTGAAGCTTTCTTT. Protein: CASSLAGIQNTEAFF. Full variable domain (rest looked up from reference TRBV7-9 and TRBJ1-1): DTGVSQNPRHKITKRGQNVTFRCDPISEHNRLYWYRQTLGQGPEFLTYFQNEAQLEKSRLLSDRFSAERPKGSFSTLEIQRTEQGDSAMYLCASSLAGIQNTEAFFGQGTRLTVV.

The V and J genes are TRBV30 and TRBJ2-7, with a tentative D call TRBD1 (6 bases). Germline CDR1 reads GTSNPN; CDR2 reads SVGIG (reference sequence). Trimming cost V 7 bases and J 2 bases, with 12 bases left between them. This CDR3 has 12 amino acids. DNA for the CDR3: TGTGCCTCCGAGGACAGAGCCTACGAGCAGTACTTC. This sequence encodes CASEDRAYEQYF. The full variable domain, its missing parts supplied by reference TRBV30 and TRBJ2-7, is SQTIHQWPATLVQPVGSPLSLECTVEGTSNPNLYWYRQAAGRGLQLLFYSVGIGQISSEVPQNLSASRPQDRQFILSSKKLLLSDSGFYLCASEDRAYEQYFGPGTRLTVT.

CDR3 amino acids: CASSLAGGPTGELFF. CDR3 DNA: TGTGCCAGCAGCTTAGCGGGAGGTCCCACCGGGGAGCTGTTTTTT. The chain has TRBV7-2 and TRBJ2-2; possible D gene TRBD2, 6 bases. This CDR3 contains 15 residues. Trimming shortened V by 0 bases and J by 4 bases, and 9 bases separated the two germline ends. The V gene's germline CDR1 is SGHTA and CDR2 FQGNSA.

The chain links TRBV19 to TRBJ2-3; 7 bases are a match to TRBD1. Germline V lookup: CDR1 LNHDA, CDR2 SQIVND (reference sequence). V lost 4 bases, J lost 2 bases, and 3 bases stayed unmatched. This CDR3 contains 14 residues. The CDR3 is CASSRGQSTDTQYF. CDR3 bases: TGTGCCAGTAGTAGGGGACAGTCCACAGATACGCAGTATTTT.

The chain has TRBV15 and TRBJ1-2, with D uncertain. Looked up from germline, CDR1 is LNHNV and CDR2 is YYDKDF (reference sequence). The V end was cut by 4 bases, the J end by 0 bases, with 6 bases between. CDR3 size: 13 residues. In DNA form, the CDR3 reads TGTGCCACCAGCAAGGGAGCTAACTATGGCTACACCTTC. Translating it yields CATSKGANYGYTF.

The chain employs TRBV11-2 and TRBJ2-5; D might be TRBD1 (6 bases). The CDR3 has 15 amino acids. Germline assignment: CDR1 SGHAT and CDR2 FQNNGV. Trimming took off 3 bases at V and 1 base at J, with 12 bases between the two ends. CDR3 amino acids: CASSFSRTVQETQYF. The CDR3, as DNA: TGTGCCAGCAGCTTTTCAAGGACAGTCCAAGAGACCCAGTACTTC.

Here the CDR3 reads CASTNDYSYEQYF. The CDR3 coding sequence is TGTGCCAGCACCAATGACTACTCCTACGAGCAGTACTTC. V usage is TRBV6-5 and J usage is TRBJ2-7; maybe TRBD2 (5 bases). Per the germline V gene, CDR1 is MNHEY and CDR2 is SVGAGI. Trimming cost V 7 bases and J 0 bases, with 10 bases left between them. This CDR3 region has 13 residues.

The V gene is TRBV19, the J gene TRBJ1-1; D gene uncertain. The CDR3 runs to 12 residues. Trimming pared 5 bases from V and 5 bases from J, leaving 9 bases between. Germline values: CDR1 LNHDA, CDR2 SQIVND (reference sequence). CDR3 residues: CASSVGWTEAFF. In nucleotides, the CDR3 is TGTGCCAGTAGTGTGGGGTGGACTGAAGCTTTCTTT.

The chain uses TRBV7-2 and TRBJ1-1; D not resolved. In germline, CDR1 is SGHTA, CDR2 FQGNSA. V was clipped by 3 bases and J by 0 bases, with 11 bases between them. The CDR3 is made up of 15 amino acids. The CDR3 bases are TGTGCCAGCAGCTTCGGTTCCCAGGTGAACACTGAAGCTTTCTTT. As protein: CASSFGSQVNTEAFF.

The chain employs TRBV7-2 and TRBJ2-7; D not certain. Trimming took off 2 bases at V and 3 bases at J, with 8 bases between the two ends. This CDR3 contains 13 residues. Germline-derived CDR1 and CDR2 are SGHTA and FQGNSA. The CDR3 region is CASSLQELYEQYF. The CDR3 DNA reads TGTGCCAGCAGCTTACAGGAACTCTACGAGCAGTACTTC.

V and J are TRBV11-2 and TRBJ1-2; possibly TRBD1 for D (6 bases). The V gene's germline CDR1 is SGHAT and CDR2 FQNNGV. CDR3 length equals 16 residues. V was pared by 4 bases and J by 2 bases, with 17 bases between. The CDR3 DNA reads TGTGCCAGCAGCTCCGGAGGGGGGGGAATGAACTATGGCTACACCTTC. Encoded protein: CASSSGGGGMNYGYTF.

The chain combines TRBV27 with TRBJ2-7, with D possibly called TRBD1 or TRBD2 (5 bases each). Per germline, CDR1 MNHEY and CDR2 SMNVEV (reference sequence). The germline V and J ends were trimmed by 4 bases and 7 bases, with 14 bases remaining between them. The CDR3 totals 13 residues. The CDR3 DNA is TGTGCCAGCAGTTATCCTCCAGGGACGGAGCAGTACTTC. It is translated as CASSYPPGTEQYF.